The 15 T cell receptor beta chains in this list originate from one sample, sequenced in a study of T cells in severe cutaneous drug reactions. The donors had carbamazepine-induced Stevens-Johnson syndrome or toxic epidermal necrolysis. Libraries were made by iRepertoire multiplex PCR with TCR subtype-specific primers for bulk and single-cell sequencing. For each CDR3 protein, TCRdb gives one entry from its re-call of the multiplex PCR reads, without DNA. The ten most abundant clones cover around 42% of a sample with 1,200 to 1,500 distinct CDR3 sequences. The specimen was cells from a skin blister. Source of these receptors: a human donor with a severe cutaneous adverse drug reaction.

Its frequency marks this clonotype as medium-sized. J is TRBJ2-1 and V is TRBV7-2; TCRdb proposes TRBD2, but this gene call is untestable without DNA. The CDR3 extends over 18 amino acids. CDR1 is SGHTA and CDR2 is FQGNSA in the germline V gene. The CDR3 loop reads CASSHPAGAAGGSNEQFF.

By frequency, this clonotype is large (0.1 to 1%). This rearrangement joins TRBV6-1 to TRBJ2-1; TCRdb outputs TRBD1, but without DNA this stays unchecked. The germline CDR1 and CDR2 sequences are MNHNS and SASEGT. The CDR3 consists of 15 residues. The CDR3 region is CASSEVWGSYNEQFF.

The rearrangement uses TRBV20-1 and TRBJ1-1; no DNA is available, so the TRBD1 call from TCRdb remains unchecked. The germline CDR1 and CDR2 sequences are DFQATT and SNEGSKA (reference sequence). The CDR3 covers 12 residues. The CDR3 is CSASPGVAEAFF.

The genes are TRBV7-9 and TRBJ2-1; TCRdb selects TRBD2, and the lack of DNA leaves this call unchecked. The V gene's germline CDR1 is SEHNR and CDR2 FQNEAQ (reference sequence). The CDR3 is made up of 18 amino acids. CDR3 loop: CASSLVAPSGKGDNEQFF. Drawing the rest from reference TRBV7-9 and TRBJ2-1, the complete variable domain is DTGVSQNPRHKITKRGQNVTFRCDPISEHNRLYWYRQTLGQGPEFLTYFQNEAQLEKSRLLSDRFSAERPKGSFSTLEIQRTEQGDSAMYLCASSLVAPSGKGDNEQFFGPGTRLTVL.

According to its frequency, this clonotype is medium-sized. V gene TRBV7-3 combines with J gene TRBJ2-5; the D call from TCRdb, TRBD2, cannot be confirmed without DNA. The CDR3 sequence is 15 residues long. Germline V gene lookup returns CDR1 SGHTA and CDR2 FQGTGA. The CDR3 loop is CASSLNGRRQETQYF.

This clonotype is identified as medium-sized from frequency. The CDR3 here is CASSLGVGTSTEAFF. J is TRBJ1-1 and V is TRBV7-2. This CDR3 has 15 residues. Germline values: CDR1 SGHTA, CDR2 FQGNSA.

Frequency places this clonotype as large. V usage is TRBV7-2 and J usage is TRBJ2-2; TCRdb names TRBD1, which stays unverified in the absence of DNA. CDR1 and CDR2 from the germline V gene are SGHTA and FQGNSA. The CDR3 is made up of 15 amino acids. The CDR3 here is CASSLQGAQTGELFF. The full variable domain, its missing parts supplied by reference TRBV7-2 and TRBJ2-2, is GAGVSQSPSNKVTEKGKDVELRCDPISGHTALYWYRQSLGQGLEFLIYFQGNSAPDKSGLPSDRFSAERTGGSVSTLTIQRTQQEDSAVYLCASSLQGAQTGELFFGEGSRLTVL.

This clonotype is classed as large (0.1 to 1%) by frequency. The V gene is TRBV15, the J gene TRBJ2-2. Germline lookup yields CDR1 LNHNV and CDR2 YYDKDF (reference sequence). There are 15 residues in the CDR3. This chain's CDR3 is CATRLGSLDTGELFF.

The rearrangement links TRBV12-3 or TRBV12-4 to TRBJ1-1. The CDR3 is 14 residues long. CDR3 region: CASKRQGLKAEAFF.

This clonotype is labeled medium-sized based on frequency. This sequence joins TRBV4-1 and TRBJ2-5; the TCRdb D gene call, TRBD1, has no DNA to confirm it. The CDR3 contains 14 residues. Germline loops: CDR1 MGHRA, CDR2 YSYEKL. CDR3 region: CASSTRGGQETQYF.

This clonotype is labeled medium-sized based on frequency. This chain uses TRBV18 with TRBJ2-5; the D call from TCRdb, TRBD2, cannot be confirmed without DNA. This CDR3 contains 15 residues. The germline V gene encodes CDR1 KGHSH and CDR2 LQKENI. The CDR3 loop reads CASSPPDELETDQYF.

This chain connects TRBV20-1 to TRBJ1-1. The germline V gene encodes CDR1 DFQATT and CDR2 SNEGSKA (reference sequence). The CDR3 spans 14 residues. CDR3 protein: CSVPGRLKNTEAFF.

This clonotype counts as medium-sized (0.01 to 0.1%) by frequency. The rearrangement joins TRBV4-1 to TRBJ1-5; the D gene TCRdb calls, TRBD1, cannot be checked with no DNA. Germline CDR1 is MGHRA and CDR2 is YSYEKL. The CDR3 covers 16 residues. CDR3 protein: CASSHPPDDSNQPQHF.

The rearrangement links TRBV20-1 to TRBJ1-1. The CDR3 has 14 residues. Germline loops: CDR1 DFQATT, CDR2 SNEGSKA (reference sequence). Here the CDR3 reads CSAREDGGNTEAFF.

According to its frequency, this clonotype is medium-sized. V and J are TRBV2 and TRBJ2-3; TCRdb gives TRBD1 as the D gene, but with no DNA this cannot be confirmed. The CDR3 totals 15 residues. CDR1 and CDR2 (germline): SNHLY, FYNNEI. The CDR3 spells CASSERWGTTDTQYF.